This paragraph covers one T cell receptor beta chain sequence. It was with 60 Vbeta and 13 Jbeta primers that the PCR ran. Sequenced by immunoSEQ multiplex PCR; TCRdb stores in-frame clones only, minus some. The sample holds around 230,000 clones, roughly 79% seen once. Looked up from germline, CDR1 is SGHDT and CDR2 is YYEEEE. Trimming at V came to 2 bases and at J to 4 bases, leaving 8 bases not matched to a gene. The CDR3 is 16 amino acids. The entry originates in a study of cytomegalovirus exposure and HLA in healthy donors. This chain joins TRBV5-6 and TRBJ2-2; 7 bases align to TRBD1. Sequenced: PBMCs. This TCR was recovered from a male donor in good health and CMV-seronegative. The CDR3 loop reads CASSFTGVGVTGELFF. The CDR3 DNA follows: TGTGCCAGCAGCTTTACAGGGGTAGGGGTCACCGGGGAGCTGTTTTTT.